A selection of T cell receptor beta chains follows, all from one sample in a study of T cells after yellow fever vaccination. In TCRdb, the 5' RACE reads were re-called with MiXCR into one record per CDR3 protein. Among about 340,000 distinct CDR3 sequences listed, 3% to 4.5% were seen once. Material: PBMCs, obtained 5 days after the yellow fever booster vaccination. These receptors came from a man aged 18-30 years who received the YFV17D yellow fever vaccine. Both conserved end residues are part of each CDR3. The D gene is left open where the match is weak. A row's size may be missing; if present it is once, few, many or a size class.

v_gene	j_gene	d_gene	abundance	CDR3aa	CDR3nt
TRBV7-9	TRBJ2-7	-	many	CASSFRHDTGYEQYF	TGTGCCAGCAGCTTTCGACACGACACTGGATACGAGCAGTACTTC
TRBV28	TRBJ2-3	-	-	CASNKNTDTQYF	TGTGCCAGCAATAAAAACACAGATACGCAGTATTTT
TRBV12-3/TRBV12-4	TRBJ1-1	TRBD1	-	CASSGQGGKAFF	TGTGCCAGCAGTGGACAGGGTGGAAAAGCTTTCTTT
TRBV25-1	TRBJ1-1	TRBD1	few	CASSSWTGEGTEAFF	TGTGCCAGCAGTTCCTGGACAGGCGAGGGCACTGAAGCTTTCTTT
TRBV5-1	TRBJ1-1	-	many	CASSEERSTEAFF	TGCGCCAGCAGCGAGGAGCGGAGTACTGAAGCTTTCTTT
TRBV7-9	TRBJ2-1	-	few	CASSLMEENEQFF	TGTGCCAGCAGCTTAATGGAGGAGAATGAGCAGTTCTTC
TRBV5-1	TRBJ1-1	-	few	CASSSIPGDTEAFF	TGCGCCAGCAGCTCAATACCGGGGGACACTGAAGCTTTCTTT
TRBV28	TRBJ2-2	-	-	CASRNGGQHGELFF	TGTGCCAGCAGAAACGGGGGGCAACACGGGGAGCTGTTTTTT
TRBV12-3/TRBV12-4	TRBJ1-5	-	many	CASSVHLSNQPQHF	TGTGCCAGCAGTGTACACCTAAGCAATCAGCCCCAGCATTTT
TRBV6-1	TRBJ2-1	TRBD2	few	CASSVMRGVNTTPFF	TGTGCCAGCAGTGTAATGCGGGGGGTCAACACGACGCCGTTCTTC
TRBV20-1	TRBJ2-3	TRBD2	few	CSAGGGMDTQYF	TGCAGTGCTGGCGGGGGAATGGATACGCAGTATTTT